Each of the 23 T cell receptor beta chains below was sequenced from the same sample in a study of CD8+ T cells in alopecia areata (dated by TCRdb to between 2017 and 2018). Receptor libraries were prepared by the immunoSEQ multiplex PCR assay. For TCR sequencing, RNA was extracted from every sample and reverse transcribed into cDNA to serve as template. Sourced from immuneACCESS, this table was stored by TCRdb with only in-frame sequences that have V and J called. A share of the clones is absent; for the studies checked, an unresolved V gene accounts for under half, and the remainder has no known explanation. In this sample the table shows about 180,000 clones, about 54% of which occur a single time. Of the sample, 16% is held by the ten largest clones. The treatment or condition label, as the study defines it: oral pan-JAK inhibitor, 5-10 mg twice daily. Sequencing was performed on CD4+ T cells sorted from blood, taken between weeks 55 and 65, from a patient treated with tofacitinib. The receptor set was obtained from a human donor with alopecia areata.

This clone was counted a few times. The V call is TRBV6-1, the J call TRBJ2-3; D not certain. The CDR3 sequence is 13 residues long. Germline assignment: CDR1 MNHNS and CDR2 SASEGT. The ends were cut back, 2 bases at V and 1 base at J, with 4 bases in the middle. The CDR3 sequence is CASSELGTDTQYF. In nucleotides, the CDR3 is TGTGCCAGCAGTGAACTCGGCACAGATACGCAGTATTTT.

The chain uses TRBV5-6 and TRBJ2-2, with D perhaps matching TRBD1 (5 bases). This CDR3 comprises 14 residues. The germline V gene has CDR1 SGHDT and CDR2 YYEEEE. The germline V and J ends were trimmed by 5 bases and 2 bases, with 10 bases remaining between them. CDR3 region: CASRSDTNTGELFF. CDR3 DNA sequence: TGTGCCAGCAGGTCGGACACAAACACCGGGGAGCTGTTTTTT. The entire variable domain, with the rest obtained from reference TRBV5-6 and TRBJ2-2, is as follows: DAGVTQSPTHLIKTRGQQVTLRCSPKSGHDTVSWYQQALGQGPQFIFQYYEEEERQRGNFPDRFSGHQFPNYSSELNVNALLLGDSALYLCASRSDTNTGELFFGEGSRLTVL.

The J gene is TRBJ2-1, the V gene TRBV2, with 12 nucleotides matching TRBD2. The V segment lost 4 bases and the J segment 8 bases; nucleotides outside the gene matches: 6. The CDR3 length is 15 residues. Germline CDR1 reads SNHLY; CDR2 reads FYNNEI. CDR3 sequence: CASSALAGGGDEQFF. Written as DNA, the CDR3 is TGTGCCAGCAGTGCACTAGCGGGGGGCGGCGATGAGCAGTTCTTC.

The rearrangement joins TRBV6-1 to TRBJ2-7, with 9 bases that match TRBD1. V was pared by 8 bases and J by 3 bases, with 2 bases of the junction left unmatched. There are 12 residues in the CDR3. The germline V gene has CDR1 MNHNS and CDR2 SASEGT. The CDR3 coding sequence is TGTGCCAGCGGACAGGGGTACTACGAGCAGTACTTC. It yields the protein CASGQGYYEQYF.

The V gene is TRBV7-8, the J gene TRBJ2-7; D is perhaps TRBD1 (7 bases). The CDR3 is made up of 17 amino acids. CDR1 is SGHVS, CDR2 FQNEAQ, per germline. The V gene lost 2 bases and the J gene lost 6 bases, with 23 bases spanning the gap. CDR3 amino acids: CASSLLGAGTVPREQYF. DNA for the CDR3: TGTGCCAGCAGCTTACTGGGGGCGGGGACAGTCCCTCGCGAGCAGTACTTC.

The CDR3 loop is CASSPQVVGADTQYF. The DNA for the CDR3 is TGTGCCAGCAGTCCACAGGTCGTGGGGGCAGATACGCAGTATTTT. V and J are TRBV6-1 and TRBJ2-3; the D call may be TRBD1 or TRBD2 (5 bases each). Deletions cut 5 bases from V and 4 bases from J, with 16 bases between. Germline V gives CDR1 MNHNS, CDR2 SASEGT. The CDR3 runs 15 residues.

The rearrangement joins TRBV18 to TRBJ2-7; D is unresolved. V dropped 3 bases and J dropped 3 bases, with 9 bases sitting between them. The CDR3 length is 13 residues. In germline, CDR1 is KGHSH, CDR2 LQKENI. CDR3 DNA sequence: TGTGCCAGCTCACCCGGGCCACACTACGAGCAGTACTTC. Translated: CASSPGPHYEQYF.

The chain carries TRBV10-3 and TRBJ2-3, with unresolved D. CDR1 and CDR2 from the germline V gene are ENHRY and SYGVKD. With 4 bases removed from V and 3 bases from J, the gap between germline ends came to 8 bases. CDR3 size: 13 residues. CDR3 residues: CAISVSATDTQYF. The CDR3, as DNA: TGTGCCATCAGTGTTTCTGCAACAGATACGCAGTATTTT.

This clone showed up just once. This rearrangement joins TRBV29-1 to TRBJ1-1; D is ambiguous. Trimming pared 4 bases from V and 3 bases from J, leaving 6 bases between. Germline CDR1 reads SQVTM; CDR2 reads ANQGSEA. The CDR3 has 11 amino acids. The CDR3 nucleotides read TGCAGCGTTGCCTCCTACACTGAAGCTTTCTTT. Translating gives CSVASYTEAFF.

This clone has just a few counts. The chain uses TRBV25-1 and TRBJ1-6, with 7 bases identical to TRBD1. CDR3 length equals 14 residues. Trimming removed 6 bases from V and 6 bases from J; junction bases left unmatched: 5. Germline CDR1 reads MGHDK; CDR2 reads SYGVNS. CDR3 loop: CASRIGQVNSPLHF. Here the CDR3 DNA reads TGTGCCAGCAGAATAGGACAGGTTAATTCACCCCTCCACTTT.

This clone has just a few counts. The chain joins TRBV4-2 to TRBJ1-2; 7 bases agree with TRBD1. The V segment lost 3 bases and the J segment 3 bases; nucleotides outside the gene matches: 7. This CDR3 contains 15 residues. Germline V gene data show CDR1 as LGHNA and CDR2 as YNFKEQ. CDR3 loop: CASSQEKGTDYGYTF. The DNA for the CDR3 is TGTGCCAGCAGCCAGGAAAAGGGGACAGACTATGGCTACACCTTC.

This clone is medium-sized within its sample. This rearrangement joins TRBV30 to TRBJ2-6; D uncertain. The CDR3 covers 13 residues. Germline V lookup: CDR1 GTSNPN, CDR2 SVGIG (reference sequence). Trimming cost V 3 bases and J 3 bases, with 6 bases left between them. As DNA, the CDR3 is TGTGCCTGGAGAGTAAGTGGGGCCAACGTCCTGACTTTC. It yields the protein CAWRVSGANVLTF. Looking up the rest from reference TRBV30 and TRBJ2-6 gives the full variable domain: SQTIHQWPATLVQPVGSPLSLECTVEGTSNPNLYWYRQAAGRGLQLLFYSVGIGQISSEVPQNLSASRPQDRQFILSSKKLLLSDSGFYLCAWRVSGANVLTFGAGSRLTVL.

V and J are TRBV30 and TRBJ1-6; TRBD1 might be the D (6 bases). Germline CDR1 reads GTSNPN; CDR2 reads SVGIG (reference sequence). The V end lost 7 bases, the J end lost 9 bases, and 13 bases lay between the germline ends. The CDR3 contains 12 residues. CDR3 nucleotide sequence: TGTGCCTTCGGGACACAACGTTCACCCCTCCACTTT. Amino acids: CAFGTQRSPLHF.

This clone has more than one count but fewer than ten. The gene calls are TRBV29-1 and TRBJ1-6; 7 bases fit TRBD1. Germline lookup yields CDR1 SQVTM and CDR2 ANQGSEA. The CDR3 runs 15 residues. The V gene end was trimmed by 7 bases and the J gene end by 3 bases; junction bases not matched to a gene: 9. This CDR3 reads CSAGNRGSYNSPLHF. The CDR3 nucleotides read TGCAGCGCCGGAAACAGGGGAAGCTATAATTCACCCCTCCACTTT.

V is TRBV29-1 and J is TRBJ1-2, with TRBD1 identical over 7 bases. Germline CDR1 is SQVTM and CDR2 is ANQGSEA. This CDR3 has 15 amino acids. J was trimmed by 1 base and V by 7 bases; bases with no gene match: 12. The CDR3 nucleotides are TGCAGCGCTTGGACAGGATCGGGTGTTAACTATGGCTACACCTTC. Translation: CSAWTGSGVNYGYTF. Using reference TRBV29-1 and TRBJ1-2 for the parts outside the CDR3, the full variable domain is SAVISQKPSRDICQRGTSLTIQCQVDSQVTMMFWYRQQPGQSLTLIATANQGSEATYESGFVIDKFPISRPNLTFSTLTVSNMSPEDSSIYLCSAWTGSGVNYGYTFGSGTRLTVV.

The genes are TRBV6-1 and TRBJ1-6; D not certain. With 1 base removed from V and 0 bases from J, the gap between germline ends came to 7 bases. CDR1 and CDR2 from the germline V gene are MNHNS and SASEGT. This CDR3 region has 16 residues. The CDR3 sequence: CASSEVWSSYNSPLHF. The CDR3 bases are TGTGCCAGCAGTGAAGTGTGGAGCTCCTATAATTCACCCCTCCACTTT.

The gene calls are TRBV7-9 and TRBJ2-7, with a tentative D call TRBD2 (6 bases). The V and J ends lost 2 bases and 6 bases respectively, with 17 bases between them. The CDR3 extends over 15 amino acids. CDR1 and CDR2 (germline): SEHNR, FQNEAQ (reference sequence). DNA of the CDR3: TGTGCCAGCAGCTTACTAGCGACTAAGTCAAGCGAGCAGTACTTC. It yields the protein CASSLLATKSSEQYF.

This clone was detected only a few times. The V call is TRBV29-1, the J call TRBJ1-1; D gene unclear. Trimming cost V 4 bases and J 1 base, with 10 bases left between them. Germline V CDR1 and CDR2: SQVTM, ANQGSEA. The CDR3 runs 13 residues. The CDR3 spells CSVVLGSNTEAFF. DNA of the CDR3: TGCAGCGTTGTTTTGGGATCGAACACTGAAGCTTTCTTT.

The chain carries TRBV5-1 and TRBJ2-7; D gene unclear. V was cut by 0 bases and J by 3 bases, with 7 bases left in between. Germline CDR1 and CDR2: SGHRS and YFSETQ. This CDR3 has 13 amino acids. The CDR3 DNA follows: TGCGCCAGCAGCTTGGTGGGTGACTACGAGCAGTACTTC. It codes for CASSLVGDYEQYF.

This clone showed up just a few times. The chain links TRBV18 to TRBJ1-1, with no clear D. The CDR3 contains 13 residues. Trimming stripped 8 bases from V and 0 bases from J, with 10 bases between. The germline V gene has CDR1 KGHSH and CDR2 LQKENI. CDR3: CASVELMNTEAFF. The CDR3 DNA reads TGTGCCAGCGTGGAACTGATGAACACTGAAGCTTTCTTT.

This clone is a singleton in its sample. The J gene is TRBJ2-1, the V gene TRBV2; D unresolved. This CDR3 has 13 amino acids. V was cut by 8 bases and J by 2 bases, with 10 bases left in between. In germline, CDR1 is SNHLY, CDR2 FYNNEI. The CDR3 DNA sequence: TGTGCCAGCTCCGGGTACCCCTACAATGAGCAGTTCTTC. Its protein is CASSGYPYNEQFF.

The V gene is TRBV30, the J gene TRBJ2-3; TRBD2 matches at 10 bases. The CDR3 is 16 amino acids. Trimming removed 7 bases from V and 12 bases from J; junction bases left unmatched: 22. Germline values: CDR1 GTSNPN, CDR2 SVGIG (reference sequence). The CDR3 DNA follows: TGTGCCTCAAACCGGGCTAGCGGGGGCCTCGGTTCGGGTCAGTATTTT. Amino acids: CASNRASGGLGSGQYF.

The chain couples TRBV14 to TRBJ1-1, with 9 bases fitting TRBD1. The CDR3 covers 15 residues. J gave up 4 bases and V 4 bases, and 7 bases lay outside the gene matches. Per the germline V gene, CDR1 is SGHDN and CDR2 is FVKESK. The CDR3 DNA follows: TGTGCCAGCAGCCTTTGGGGACAGGGCCCCACTGAAGCTTTCTTT. It translates to CASSLWGQGPTEAFF.